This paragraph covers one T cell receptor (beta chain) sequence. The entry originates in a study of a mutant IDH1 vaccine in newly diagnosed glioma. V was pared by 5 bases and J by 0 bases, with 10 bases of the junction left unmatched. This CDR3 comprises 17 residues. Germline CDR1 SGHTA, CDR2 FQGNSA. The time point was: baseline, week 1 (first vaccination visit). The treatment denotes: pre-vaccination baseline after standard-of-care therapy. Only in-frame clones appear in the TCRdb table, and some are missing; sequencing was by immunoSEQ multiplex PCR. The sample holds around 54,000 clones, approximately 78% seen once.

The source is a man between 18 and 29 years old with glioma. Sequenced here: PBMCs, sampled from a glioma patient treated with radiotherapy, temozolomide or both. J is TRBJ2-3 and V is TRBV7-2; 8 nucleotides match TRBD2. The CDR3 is CASSVRYRTSSTDTQYF. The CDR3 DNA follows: TGTGCCAGCAGCGTCAGGTACCGGACTAGCAGCACAGATACGCAGTATTTT.